The 25 T cell receptor beta chains listed next were all sequenced from one sample in a study of regulatory T cells in long-lasting Graves disease. Sequencing libraries for TCR beta were prepared with iRepertoire HTBI primers and Arm-PCR of CDR3 regions. Using its own MiXCR run on the multiplex PCR reads, TCRdb lists one record per CDR3 protein. This table holds around 460,000 distinct CDR3 sequences, roughly a fifth found once. Documented time point: persistent/refractory GD, antithyroid drugs over 5 years with positive TRAb. RNA isolated from PBMCs was used to make the TCR library. Here the sequenced sample was peripheral blood mononuclear cells (PBMCs), taken when the disease was refractory, from a patient treated with antithyroid drugs. The receptors were sampled from a female donor with Graves disease.

V usage is TRBV18 and J usage is TRBJ2-5; 11 bases agree with TRBD2. CDR1 is KGHSH and CDR2 is LQKENI in the germline V gene. With 0 bases clipped from V and 1 base from J, the junction kept 4 bases outside the gene matches. The CDR3 loop spans 17 amino acids. CDR3 amino acids: CASSPPRLAGLQETQYF. CDR3 sequence (DNA): TGTGCCAGCTCACCACCGCGACTAGCGGGGCTCCAAGAGACCCAGTACTTC.

Of note for this clonotype: A much larger clone differs from this one at a single base, so this may be a read error. Because it lacks the conserved phenylalanine or tryptophan at the end, this CDR3 is likely a read error. This sequence joins TRBV28 and TRBJ2-7; TRBD1 matches at 9 bases. The CDR3 consists of 17 residues. Trimming at V came to 5 bases and at J to 3 bases, leaving 14 bases not matched to a gene. CDR1 is MDHEN and CDR2 is SYDVKM in the germline V gene. CDR3 residues: CASSETGETGGFYEQYS. CDR3 sequence (DNA): TGTGCCAGCAGTGAAACGGGTGAGACAGGGGGTTTCTACGAGCAGTACTCC.

This clonotype was seen a handful of times. In nucleotides, the CDR3 is TGCGCCAGCAGCTTGTATCAGGGGATCGTGGCTTTCTTT. This encodes CASSLYQGIVAFF. J is TRBJ1-1 and V is TRBV5-1; D might be TRBD1 (6 bases). Per germline, CDR1 SGHRS and CDR2 YFSETQ. V shed 1 base and J shed 11 bases, with 15 bases lying between them. The CDR3 totals 13 residues.

This chain joins TRBV19 and TRBJ1-1; D remains unclear. Trimming took off 5 bases at V and 1 base at J, with 8 bases between the two ends. Germline CDR1 LNHDA, CDR2 SQIVND (reference sequence). The CDR3 is 13 residues long. The CDR3 DNA reads TGTGCCAGTAGTTCGGAGAGGAACACTGAAGCTTTCTTT. It codes for CASSSERNTEAFF.

The V and J genes are TRBV6-5 and TRBJ1-1; TRBD1 might be the D (5 bases). Germline CDR1 reads MNHEY; CDR2 reads SVGAGI. The CDR3 runs to 15 residues. V gave up 1 base and J gave up 2 bases, with 11 bases separating them. The CDR3 is CASSYFGGSNTEAFF. Written as DNA, the CDR3 is TGTGCCAGCAGTTACTTTGGGGGTTCAAACACTGAAGCTTTCTTT.

V and J are TRBV7-2 and TRBJ2-7; 9 bases match TRBD1. The germline CDR1 and CDR2 sequences are SGHTA and FQGNSA. The CDR3 extends over 15 amino acids. Unmatched junction bases numbered 6, after V lost 5 bases and J lost 1 base. The CDR3 region is CASSGRTGVSYEQYF. DNA for the CDR3: TGTGCCAGCAGCGGGCGGACAGGGGTATCCTACGAGCAGTACTTC.

This clonotype showed up many times. The CDR3, as DNA: TGTGCCAGCAGCTTAGCACCGGGGGACGGGGCCAACGTCCTGACTTTC. Its protein is CASSLAPGDGANVLTF. The chain employs TRBV11-1 and TRBJ2-6; D may be TRBD2 (6 bases). From germline, CDR1 is SGHAT and CDR2 FQDESV (reference sequence). This CDR3 is built from 16 residues. With 0 bases removed from V and 4 bases from J, the gap between germline ends came to 10 bases.

This clonotype was counted at least ten times. This chain uses TRBV6-1 with TRBJ1-4, with no clear D. Trimming removed 5 bases at V and 14 bases at J, with 15 bases between. Germline loops: CDR1 MNHNS, CDR2 SASEGT. This CDR3 spans 12 amino acids. As DNA, the CDR3 is TGTGCCAGCAGTCGGACGGTCGTAGGGCTGTTTTTT. Amino acids: CASSRTVVGLFF.

V gene TRBV11-2 combines with J gene TRBJ2-3, with 7 bases fitting TRBD1. The CDR3 loop spans 16 amino acids. The junction had 7 bases not matched to a gene; V was cut back by 4 bases and J by 0 bases. Germline CDR1 and CDR2: SGHAT and FQNNGV. Written as DNA, the CDR3 is TGTGCCAGCAGCTACCGATCACAGGGGAGCACAGATACGCAGTATTTT. It is translated as CASSYRSQGSTDTQYF.

This clonotype has at least ten counts. The rearrangement joins TRBV6-5 to TRBJ2-7, with TRBD2 matching over 7 bases. The CDR3 extends over 15 amino acids. Germline V gives CDR1 MNHEY, CDR2 SVGAGI. The junction had 7 bases not matched to a gene; V was cut back by 0 bases and J by 5 bases. In DNA, the CDR3 is TGTGCCAGCAGTTACTCGGGAGGGGATAGGGACGAGCAGTACTTC. Its translation: CASSYSGGDRDEQYF.

This clonotype has ten or more counts. The rearrangement links TRBV19 to TRBJ2-5, with 8 bases that match TRBD1. CDR3 length equals 15 residues. J was trimmed by 5 bases and V by 6 bases; bases with no gene match: 11. From germline, CDR1 is LNHDA and CDR2 SQIVND (reference sequence). This CDR3 reads CASRIQGAGWETQYF. The DNA for the CDR3 is TGTGCCAGTAGGATTCAGGGGGCAGGTTGGGAGACCCAGTACTTC.

CDR3 DNA: TGTGCCAGCAGACTGGGGGGGGCCTCCGAGCAGTACTTC. Amino acids: CASRLGGASEQYF. V gene TRBV6-1 combines with J gene TRBJ2-7, with D perhaps matching TRBD2 (7 bases). The CDR3 contains 13 residues. The V end lost 6 bases, the J end lost 6 bases, and 15 bases lay between the germline ends. The V gene's germline CDR1 is MNHNS and CDR2 SASEGT.

This clonotype was seen more than once but under ten times. The chain uses TRBV6-1 and TRBJ2-2; D possibly matches TRBD1 or TRBD2 (5 bases each). Looked up from germline, CDR1 is MNHNS and CDR2 is SASEGT. Between the trimmed V and J ends, which lost 6 bases and 4 bases, there was a span of 21 bases. The CDR3 loop spans 17 amino acids. The CDR3, as DNA: TGTGCCAGCAGCGAGGGGCCCGGGACCCACCCCACCGGGGAGCTGTTTTTT. This gives the protein CASSEGPGTHPTGELFF.

The rearrangement joins TRBV30 to TRBJ1-5; 8 nucleotides agree with TRBD1. Trimming cost V 2 bases and J 2 bases; bases outside gene matches: 5. The CDR3 spans 15 residues. Germline loops: CDR1 GTSNPN, CDR2 SVGIG (reference sequence). The DNA of the CDR3 is TGTGCCTGGAGTCGGACAGGGCTGGGCAATCAGCCCCAGCATTTT. This sequence encodes CAWSRTGLGNQPQHF. The whole variable domain, filled in from reference TRBV30 and TRBJ1-5, reads SQTIHQWPATLVQPVGSPLSLECTVEGTSNPNLYWYRQAAGRGLQLLFYSVGIGQISSEVPQNLSASRPQDRQFILSSKKLLLSDSGFYLCAWSRTGLGNQPQHFGDGTRLSIL.

This clonotype showed up many times. The chain joins TRBV19 to TRBJ2-5; no definite D call. Germline V lookup: CDR1 LNHDA, CDR2 SQIVND (reference sequence). V was shortened by 0 bases and J by 2 bases, with 1 base between the two germline ends. This CDR3 spans 12 amino acids. Here the CDR3 reads CASSIDQETQYF. The CDR3 DNA reads TGTGCCAGTAGTATAGATCAAGAGACCCAGTACTTC.

V gene TRBV30 combines with J gene TRBJ2-5, with D perhaps being TRBD1 or TRBD2 (7 bases each). The CDR3 is 17 residues long. V was cut by 0 bases and J by 5 bases, with 22 bases left in between. The germline V gene has CDR1 GTSNPN and CDR2 SVGIG (reference sequence). The CDR3 coding sequence is TGTGCCTGGAGTGTACTGGAGACTAGCTCCAGGGGGGAGACCCAGTACTTC. Translating it yields CAWSVLETSSRGETQYF.

CDR3 in DNA: TGTGCCAGCAGCCAATTTCGGGCCGCTGTTCGCATTAGGGAAGAGACCCAGTACTTC. It is translated as CASSQFRAAVRIREETQYF. This chain links TRBV3-1 with TRBJ2-5; D is unclear. V shed 2 bases and J shed 3 bases, with 25 bases lying between them. The CDR3 contains 19 residues. From germline, CDR1 is LGHDT and CDR2 YNNKEL (reference sequence).

This clonotype showed up many times. The rearrangement uses TRBV6-2 or TRBV6-3 and TRBJ2-7; D is possibly TRBD2 (6 bases). The CDR3 loop spans 15 amino acids. Trimming took off 0 bases at V and 4 bases at J, with 13 bases between the two ends. The germline gives CDR1 MNHEY, CDR2 SVGEGT. CDR3 residues: CASSYSKASGYEQYF. For the CDR3, the DNA is TGTGCCAGCAGTTACTCAAAAGCCAGCGGGTACGAGCAGTACTTC.

This clonotype was counted at least ten times. The V call is TRBV7-9, the J call TRBJ2-5; no reliable D call. Germline V gives CDR1 SEHNR, CDR2 FQNEAQ (reference sequence). V gave up 5 bases and J gave up 5 bases, with 15 bases separating them. This CDR3 spans 14 amino acids. CDR3 region: CASSRAKRMETQYF. In DNA form, the CDR3 reads TGTGCCAGCAGCCGGGCGAAAAGGATGGAGACCCAGTACTTC. Drawing the rest from reference TRBV7-9 and TRBJ2-5, the complete variable domain is DTGVSQNPRHKITKRGQNVTFRCDPISEHNRLYWYRQTLGQGPEFLTYFQNEAQLEKSRLLSDRFSAERPKGSFSTLEIQRTEQGDSAMYLCASSRAKRMETQYFGPGTRLLVL.

This clonotype was picked up many times. V gene TRBV19 combines with J gene TRBJ1-5; no definite D call. The CDR3 is 16 residues long. V lost 7 bases to trimming and J lost 0 bases, with 16 bases between them. CDR1 is LNHDA and CDR2 is SQIVND in the germline V gene (reference sequence). The DNA for the CDR3 is TGTGCCAGTACCAACTATTCCGACCGTAGCAATCAGCCCCAGCATTTT. Protein sequence: CASTNYSDRSNQPQHF.

This clonotype appeared a few times. This rearrangement joins TRBV7-9 to TRBJ2-2; 7 positions agree with TRBD2. V shed 5 bases and J 0 bases; nucleotides not matched to a gene: 6. Germline V gene sequence: CDR1 SEHNR, CDR2 FQNEAQ (reference sequence). The CDR3 totals 16 residues. The CDR3 sequence is CASSTSAGSNTGELFF. DNA for the CDR3: TGTGCCAGCAGCACCTCAGCGGGGTCGAACACCGGGGAGCTGTTTTTT.

The gene calls are TRBV29-1 and TRBJ1-1, with D possibly being TRBD1 (5 bases). The ends were cut back, 6 bases at V and 0 bases at J, with 11 bases in the middle. Germline V gene data show CDR1 as SQVTM and CDR2 as ANQGSEA. The CDR3 runs to 13 residues. DNA of the CDR3: TGCAGCGTCTCGGGACGGATGAACACTGAAGCTTTCTTT. It yields the protein CSVSGRMNTEAFF.

The chain carries TRBV4-1 and TRBJ2-7; TRBD2 is a possible D gene (5 bases). The CDR3 is made up of 13 amino acids. Germline V gene data show CDR1 as MGHRA and CDR2 as YSYEKL. With 4 bases removed from V and 3 bases from J, the gap between germline ends came to 10 bases. CDR3 sequence: CASSRSADYEQYF. CDR3 sequence (DNA): TGCGCCAGCAGCCGCTCAGCGGACTACGAGCAGTACTTC.

This clonotype turned up a few times. The rearrangement uses TRBV29-1 and TRBJ2-7; D is uncertain. Germline assignment: CDR1 SQVTM and CDR2 ANQGSEA. The CDR3 spans 11 residues. The V and J ends lost 7 bases and 0 bases respectively, with 7 bases between them. The CDR3 loop is CSGASSYEQYF. Here the CDR3 DNA reads TGCAGCGGGGCGAGCTCCTACGAGCAGTACTTC.

A word on this clonotype: One end of the junction varies from germline; a read error may be responsible. The chain's CDR3 is CASSFRLAGGIGELFF. The CDR3 DNA is TGTGCCAGTAGCTTTCGACTAGCGGGAGGGATCGGGGAGCTGTTTTTT. The chain combines TRBV7-2 with TRBJ2-2; TRBD2 matches at 14 bases. The CDR3 loop spans 16 amino acids. Germline CDR1 and CDR2: SGHTA and FQGNSA.